The clone carrying this T cell receptor (beta chain) has only a few counts. Its antigen is unidentified. The data stem from a study of beta chain features in type 1 diabetes. As for the study in general: There was similarity between patients and healthy donors in age, gender and cell yields.

Isolated RNA was reverse transcribed in full, so expressed TCRB transcripts were sequenced. A few million reads were obtained on average from naive, central memory and regulatory T cell samples. Produced via immunoSEQ multiplex PCR; TCRdb's table is partial and in-frame only. The repertoire holds 300,000 to 400,000 clones, with about a tenth as singletons. Findings and limits, study-wide: Whether TCRB rearrangement is influenced by HLA type went unresolved here. There were fewer insertions and more deletions at the VDJ junctions of type 1 diabetes patients. People with Type 1 diabetes carried modestly yet significantly shorter TCRB CDR3s in all four CD4+ subsets.

The sequenced material came from central memory CD4+ T cells from blood. This sequence originates from a man younger than 45 with type 1 diabetes.

CDR3 coding DNA: TGTGCTAGTGGTCTGGACACCCAAGCTTTCTTT. This sequence encodes CASGLDTQAFF. The chain joins TRBV12-5 to TRBJ1-1; D perhaps matches TRBD1 (5 bases). V lost 5 bases and J lost 9, with 10 bases in between. The CDR3 runs 11 residues. The germline gives CDR1 LGHNT, CDR2 FRNRAP. The complete variable domain, with remaining parts taken from reference TRBV12-5 and TRBJ1-1, reads DARVTQTPRHKVTEMGQEVTMRCQPILGHNTVFWYRQTMMQGLELLAYFRNRAPLDDSGMPKDRFSAEMPDATLATLKIQPSEPRDSAVYFCASGLDTQAFFGQGTRLTVV.